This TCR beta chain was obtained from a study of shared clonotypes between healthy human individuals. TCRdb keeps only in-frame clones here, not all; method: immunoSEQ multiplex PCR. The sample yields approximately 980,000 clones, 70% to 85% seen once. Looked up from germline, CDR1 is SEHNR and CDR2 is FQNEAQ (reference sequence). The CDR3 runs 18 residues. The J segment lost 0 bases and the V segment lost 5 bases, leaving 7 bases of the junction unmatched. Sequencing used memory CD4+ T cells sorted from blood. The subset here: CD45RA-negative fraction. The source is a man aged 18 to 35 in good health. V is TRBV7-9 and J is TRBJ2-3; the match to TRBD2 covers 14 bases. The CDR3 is CASSRGTSGGPSTDTQYF. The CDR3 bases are TGTGCCAGCAGCCGAGGGACTAGCGGGGGCCCTAGCACAGATACGCAGTATTTT.